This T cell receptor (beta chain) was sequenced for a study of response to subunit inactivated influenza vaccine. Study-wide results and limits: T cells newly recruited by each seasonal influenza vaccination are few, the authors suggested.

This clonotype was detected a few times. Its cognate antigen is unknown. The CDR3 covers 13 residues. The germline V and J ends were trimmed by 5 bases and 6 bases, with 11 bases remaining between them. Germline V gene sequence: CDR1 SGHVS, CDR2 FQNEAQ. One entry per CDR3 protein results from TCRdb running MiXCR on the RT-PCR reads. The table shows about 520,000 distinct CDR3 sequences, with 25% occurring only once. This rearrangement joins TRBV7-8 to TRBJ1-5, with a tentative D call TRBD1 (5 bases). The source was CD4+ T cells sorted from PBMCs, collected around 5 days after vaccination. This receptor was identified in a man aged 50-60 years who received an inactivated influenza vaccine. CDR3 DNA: TGTGCCAGCAGCAGGCAGGGTGCTCAGCCCCAGCATTTT. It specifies CASSRQGAQPQHF.